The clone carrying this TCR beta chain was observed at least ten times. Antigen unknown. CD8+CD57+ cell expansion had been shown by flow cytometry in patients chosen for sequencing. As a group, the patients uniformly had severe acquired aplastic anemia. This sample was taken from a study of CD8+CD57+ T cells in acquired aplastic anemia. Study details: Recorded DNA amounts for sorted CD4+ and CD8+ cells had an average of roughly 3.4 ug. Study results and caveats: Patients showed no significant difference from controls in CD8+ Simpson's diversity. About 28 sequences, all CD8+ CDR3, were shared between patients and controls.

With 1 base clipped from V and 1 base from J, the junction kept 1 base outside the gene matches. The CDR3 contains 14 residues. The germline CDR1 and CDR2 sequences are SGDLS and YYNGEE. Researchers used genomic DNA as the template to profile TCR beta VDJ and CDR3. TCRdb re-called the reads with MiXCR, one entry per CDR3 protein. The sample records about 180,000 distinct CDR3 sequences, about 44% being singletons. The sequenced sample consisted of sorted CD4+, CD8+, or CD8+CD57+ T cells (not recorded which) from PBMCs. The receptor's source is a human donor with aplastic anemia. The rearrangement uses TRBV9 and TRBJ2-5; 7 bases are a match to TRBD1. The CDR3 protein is CASSVRDSQETQYF. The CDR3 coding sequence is TGTGCCAGCAGCGTAAGGGACAGCCAAGAGACCCAGTACTTC.